Each of the 23 T cell receptor beta chains below was sequenced from the same sample in a study of T cell changes during pregnancy in multiple sclerosis. Sequenced by immunoSEQ multiplex PCR; TCRdb stores in-frame clones only, minus some. The sample shows some 38,000 clones, about 90% of them seen only once. The sequenced sample was CD4+ T cells from peripheral blood mononuclear cells, obtained in the second trimester of pregnancy. These receptor sequences come from a female donor in good health, enrolled as a control in a pregnancy study.

The chain links TRBV7-6 to TRBJ1-2, with D possibly being TRBD1 (5 bases). The CDR3 runs to 15 residues. CDR1 is SGHVS, CDR2 FNYEAQ, per germline. The germline V and J ends were trimmed by 5 bases and 7 bases, with 20 bases remaining between them. The CDR3 loop is CASSEQPQGLVGYTF. CDR3 sequence (DNA): TGTGCCAGCAGCGAGCAACCCCAGGGATTGGTTGGCTACACCTTC. Full variable domain (missing parts from reference TRBV7-6 and TRBJ1-2): GAGVSQSPRYKVTKRGQDVALRCDPISGHVSLYWYRQALGQGPEFLTYFNYEAQQDKSGLPNDRFSAERPEGSISTLTIQRTEQRDSAMYRCASSEQPQGLVGYTFGSGTRLTVV.

The chain uses TRBV5-6 and TRBJ2-7; 7 bases are a match to TRBD1. J was trimmed by 5 bases and V by 3 bases; bases with no gene match: 8. CDR1 is SGHDT, CDR2 YYEEEE, per germline. This CDR3 contains 14 residues. The CDR3: CASSYMTGIDEQYF. The CDR3 coding sequence is TGTGCCAGCAGCTATATGACAGGGATTGACGAGCAGTACTTC.

The chain employs TRBV18 and TRBJ2-1; 8 nucleotides align to TRBD1. This CDR3 has 15 amino acids. The J segment lost 7 bases and the V segment lost 1 base, leaving 6 bases of the junction unmatched. Per germline, CDR1 KGHSH and CDR2 LQKENI. This CDR3 reads CASSPRGQEGNEQFF. In nucleotides, the CDR3 is TGTGCCAGCTCACCACGGGGACAGGAGGGGAATGAGCAGTTCTTC.

This chain joins TRBV5-1 and TRBJ2-5; a possible D gene is TRBD1 (5 bases). This CDR3 has 14 residues. The V end was cut by 4 bases, the J end by 7 bases, with 17 bases between. Germline values: CDR1 SGHRS, CDR2 YFSETQ. CDR3 residues: CASSQSTDARTQYF. In nucleotides, the CDR3 is TGCGCCAGCAGCCAATCGACAGATGCTCGGACCCAGTACTTC.

The CDR3 region has the DNA TGTGCCAGCAGCCAAAACAGGGTACCCACCGGGGAGCTGTTTTTT. Amino acid sequence: CASSQNRVPTGELFF. The chain employs TRBV7-9 and TRBJ2-2; a possible D gene is TRBD1 (6 bases). Germline CDR1 SEHNR, CDR2 FQNEAQ (reference sequence). Between the trimmed V and J ends, which lost 5 bases and 4 bases, there was a span of 14 bases. This CDR3 has 15 residues.

CDR3: CASSRDSMNTEAFF. In DNA form, the CDR3 reads TGTGCCAGCAGTAGGGACAGTATGAACACTGAAGCTTTCTTT. The chain uses TRBV6-5 and TRBJ1-1; 7 bases map to TRBD1. The germline CDR1 and CDR2 sequences are MNHEY and SVGAGI. V lost 5 bases and J lost 0; bases outside the gene matches: 3. This CDR3 contains 14 residues.

The chain couples TRBV7-6 to TRBJ2-2, with 7 bases aligning to TRBD1. J lost 8 bases, V lost 3 bases, and 12 bases had no gene match. Per germline, CDR1 SGHVS and CDR2 FNYEAQ. The CDR3 spans 16 residues. The CDR3 nucleotides are TGTGCCAGCAGCTTGCTACAAGACAGGGCTGTAGGGGAGCTGTTTTTT. Its protein is CASSLLQDRAVGELFF.

V gene TRBV5-1 combines with J gene TRBJ2-7; TRBD2 matches at 7 bases. The CDR3 contains 14 residues. Germline V gives CDR1 SGHRS, CDR2 YFSETQ. Germline trimming cut 3 bases from V and 3 bases from J; bases unmatched to any gene: 6. The CDR3 region is CASSSAGDVYEQYF. Written as DNA, the CDR3 is TGCGCCAGCAGCTCCGCGGGGGACGTCTACGAGCAGTACTTC.

This chain uses TRBV19 with TRBJ1-1; D perhaps matches TRBD1 (5 bases). The CDR3 is 16 residues long. CDR1 is LNHDA, CDR2 SQIVND, per germline (reference sequence). Trimming removed 10 bases at V and 0 bases at J, with 21 bases between. The CDR3 loop is CATTISLRGMNTEAFF. The CDR3 region has the DNA TGTGCCACCACCATCAGTTTGCGGGGCATGAACACTGAAGCTTTCTTT.

The CDR3 reads CASSQDSLDRVYYGYTF. For the CDR3, the DNA is TGCGCCAGCAGCCAAGACTCTCTTGACAGGGTATACTATGGCTACACCTTC. The chain uses TRBV4-3 and TRBJ1-2; 7 bases match TRBD1. The CDR3 spans 17 residues. V was clipped by 0 bases and J by 3 bases; unmatched bases: 10. The germline CDR1 and CDR2 sequences are LGHNA and YSLEER.

The chain links TRBV5-1 to TRBJ2-2; TRBD2 matches at 8 bases. V lost 4 bases and J lost 3; bases outside the gene matches: 5. CDR1 and CDR2 from the germline V gene are SGHRS and YFSETQ. The CDR3 is 15 amino acids. Here the CDR3 DNA reads TGCGCCAGCAGCCCCCAGCGGGGGCACACCGGGGAGCTGTTTTTT. It yields the protein CASSPQRGHTGELFF.

The DNA for the CDR3 is TGCGCCAGCAGCCAAGATTCACCGGGAGCAGTACGTGAAAAACTGTTTTTT. It specifies CASSQDSPGAVREKLFF. V usage is TRBV4-1 and J usage is TRBJ1-4, with no clear D. V was shortened by 0 bases and J by 7 bases, with 18 bases between the two germline ends. Germline CDR1 is MGHRA and CDR2 is YSYEKL. The CDR3 has 17 residues.

This chain joins TRBV18 and TRBJ1-2; no firm D call. V was clipped by 2 bases and J by 8 bases, with 6 bases between them. Germline CDR1 and CDR2: KGHSH and LQKENI. There are 11 residues in the CDR3. Written as DNA, the CDR3 is TGTGCCAGCTCACCAGCAGAAGGCTACACCTTC. It is translated as CASSPAEGYTF. Combining the CDR3 with reference TRBV18 and TRBJ1-2 gives the whole variable domain NAGVMQNPRHLVRRRGQEARLRCSPMKGHSHVYWYRQLPEEGLKFMVYLQKENIIDESGMPKERFSAEFPKEGPSILRIQQVVRGDSAAYFCASSPAEGYTFGSGTRLTVV.

The chain couples TRBV15 to TRBJ1-5; 11 bases are shared with TRBD1. Germline V CDR1 and CDR2: LNHNV, YYDKDF (reference sequence). V trimming: 5 bases; J trimming: 6 bases; junction bases outside the gene matches: 15. This CDR3 has 18 residues. CDR3 DNA: TGTGCCACCAGCGGGGAGGGACAGGGGGGATCGAAAATTCAGCCCCAGCATTTT. Translating it yields CATSGEGQGGSKIQPQHF.

V and J are TRBV5-1 and TRBJ2-5, with 12 bases that match TRBD2. Germline CDR1 and CDR2: SGHRS and YFSETQ. The CDR3 extends over 14 amino acids. V shed 3 bases, J shed 9 bases, and the junction held 6 bases outside the gene matches. CDR3 protein: CASSSSSGGDAQYF. The CDR3 nucleotides are TGCGCCAGCAGCTCTTCTAGCGGGGGGGACGCCCAGTACTTC.

This chain uses TRBV7-9 with TRBJ2-1; 14 nucleotides agree with TRBD2. Germline CDR1 SEHNR, CDR2 FQNEAQ (reference sequence). This CDR3 has 17 residues. J was trimmed by 3 bases and V by 5 bases; bases with no gene match: 6. The CDR3 bases are TGTGCCAGCAGCGCCCGGACTAGCGGGGGGATCTACAATGAGCAGTTCTTC. Protein: CASSARTSGGIYNEQFF.

The chain carries TRBV5-1 and TRBJ2-3, with D perhaps TRBD2 (7 bases). The germline V gene has CDR1 SGHRS and CDR2 YFSETQ. Trimming took off 2 bases at V and 2 bases at J, with 9 bases between the two ends. The CDR3 contains 14 residues. CDR3: CASSFGGATDTQYF. Here the CDR3 DNA reads TGCGCCAGCAGCTTTGGGGGGGCCACAGATACGCAGTATTTT.

The chain couples TRBV2 to TRBJ1-5, with D possibly matching TRBD1 (5 bases). CDR1 is SNHLY and CDR2 is FYNNEI in the germline V gene. Trimming took off 6 bases at V and 12 bases at J, with 21 bases between the two ends. This CDR3 has 14 amino acids. The CDR3 region is CASRATEFGYLQHF. The CDR3, as DNA: TGTGCCAGCAGAGCGACAGAATTCGGTTATCTCCAGCATTTT.

The CDR3 region has the DNA TGTGCCAGCAGTTCCCCGACAGTCTCCCATTCACCCCTCCACTTT. Protein: CASSSPTVSHSPLHF. V gene TRBV28 combines with J gene TRBJ1-6; weak D call: TRBD1 (5 bases). Germline values: CDR1 MDHEN, CDR2 SYDVKM. The CDR3 contains 15 residues. Trimming cost V 4 bases and J 8 bases, with 15 bases left between them.

V and J are TRBV9 and TRBJ1-3, with a possible D match to TRBD1 (6 bases). This CDR3 is 15 amino acids long. CDR1 SGDLS and CDR2 YYNGEE come from the germline V gene. Trimming removed 0 bases at V and 2 bases at J, with 9 bases between. This chain's CDR3 is CASSVGGGTGNTIYF. The CDR3 coding sequence is TGTGCCAGCAGCGTAGGAGGGGGAACTGGAAACACCATATATTTT.

The V gene is TRBV29-1, the J gene TRBJ1-2; the D gene is possibly TRBD1 (5 bases). Germline-derived CDR1 and CDR2 are SQVTM and ANQGSEA. The CDR3 covers 14 residues. Trimming took off 7 bases at V and 5 bases at J, with 20 bases between the two ends. The CDR3 region has the DNA TGCAGCGCTATGCAACACGTGGGGGGGTATGGCTACACCTTC. Translation: CSAMQHVGGYGYTF.

In its sample, this clone was seen a few times. The chain is built from TRBV19 and TRBJ1-1; D uncertain. V dropped 3 bases and J dropped 1 base, with 9 bases sitting between them. From germline, CDR1 is LNHDA and CDR2 SQIVND (reference sequence). The CDR3 spans 14 residues. The CDR3 region has the DNA TGTGCCAGTAGTATGGGCCAGCCGAACACTGAAGCTTTCTTT. Amino acid sequence: CASSMGQPNTEAFF.

V is TRBV11-3 and J is TRBJ2-4; 8 nucleotides agree with TRBD2. This CDR3 is 13 amino acids long. Unmatched junction bases numbered 8, after V lost 5 bases and J lost 11 bases. The germline V gene has CDR1 SGHNT and CDR2 YENEEA. CDR3 amino acids: CASSQGRGALQYF. As DNA, the CDR3 is TGTGCCAGCAGCCAGGGGCGGGGGGCGCTTCAGTACTTC.